This T cell receptor beta chain came from a study of blood T cell repertoires in COVID-19. Study-level information: Specimens from acute and convalescent COVID-19 originated in the United States, Italy and Spain. T cells, B-cell-depleted T cells, or PBMCs provided the cDNA or gDNA that served as material.

Original processing methods: The assay estimated nucleated cells by amplifying reference gene primers. Produced via immunoSEQ multiplex PCR; TCRdb's table is partial and in-frame only. V, J and clone size are those of that table, while D and trimming were read from the DNA. The data show about 30,000 clones, roughly nine tenths seen once. This clone occurred once. This CDR3 is built from 16 residues. Germline CDR1 reads SGHVT; CDR2 reads SQSDAQ. With 5 bases clipped from V and 3 bases from J, the junction kept 7 bases outside the gene matches. The chain joins TRBV7-4 to TRBJ1-3; 10 bases map to TRBD1. The sequence was collected from a man older than 75 with acute or convalescent COVID-19. The sample taken for sequencing was peripheral blood. The CDR3 region is CASSRGQGHFGNTIYF. The CDR3 nucleotides read TGTGCCAGCAGCCGGGGACAGGGGCACTTTGGAAACACCATATATTTT.